This T cell receptor (beta chain) was obtained from a study of control samples from healthy donors and cancer patients. This table comes from immunoSEQ multiplex PCR, and its TCRdb copy is limited to in-frame clones, with some not included. The profile shows tens of thousands of clones, 93% of them singletons. The sequence came from a woman aged 40 to 49 with lung cancer. Material for sequencing was PBMCs.

In DNA form, the CDR3 reads TGTGCCAGCAGCCCCATAGGAGAGACAGGCGCTAACTATGGCTACACCTTC. Its protein is CASSPIGETGANYGYTF. This chain links TRBV28 with TRBJ1-2; tentatively, D is TRBD1 (6 bases). The V gene lost 6 bases and the J gene lost 0 bases, with 20 bases spanning the gap. CDR1 MDHEN and CDR2 SYDVKM come from the germline V gene. The CDR3 runs to 17 residues.